These 28 T cell receptor beta chains share one sample of origin, sequenced in a study of control samples from healthy donors and cancer patients. The assay was immunoSEQ multiplex PCR, and TCRdb's table has in-frame clones only and misses some. The data hold roughly 170,000 clones, with 85% to 95% observed a single time. Specimen: blood. The origin of the receptors is a woman aged 18-29 years in good health.

The chain combines TRBV9 with TRBJ2-5; D might be TRBD2 (6 bases). This CDR3 comprises 14 residues. The V end was cut by 4 bases, the J end by 1 base, with 11 bases between. Germline V gene lookup returns CDR1 SGDLS and CDR2 YYNGEE. In DNA, the CDR3 is TGTGCCAGCAGCCCCATAGCGGTCCAAGAGACCCAGTACTTC. It translates to CASSPIAVQETQYF.

The chain has TRBV12-3 or TRBV12-4 and TRBJ2-2; D ambiguous. This CDR3 contains 13 residues. Deletions cut 1 base from V and 13 bases from J, with 13 bases between. The CDR3 protein is CASSLGASWGLFF. For the CDR3, the DNA is TGTGCCAGCAGTTTAGGGGCCTCATGGGGGCTGTTTTTT.

This clone was observed a handful of times. The chain joins TRBV5-4 to TRBJ1-1; no firm D call. V was cut by 4 bases and J by 0 bases, with 10 bases left in between. The germline V gene encodes CDR1 SGHNT and CDR2 YYREEE (reference sequence). This CDR3 is 14 amino acids long. This CDR3 is CASSPARVNTEAFF. The CDR3 DNA follows: TGTGCCAGCAGCCCCGCCCGCGTGAACACTGAAGCTTTCTTT.

As DNA, the CDR3 is TGTGCCAGTACTCGGGGGCAGACCTACACCGGGGAGCTGTTTTTT. Translated, it gives CASTRGQTYTGELFF. The chain recombines TRBV19 with TRBJ2-2; either TRBD1 or TRBD2 may supply D (6 bases each). The V gene's germline CDR1 is LNHDA and CDR2 SQIVND (reference sequence). CDR3 size: 15 residues. Between the trimmed V and J ends, which lost 7 bases and 3 bases, there was a span of 15 bases.

The CDR3 loop is CATSRDLGTGGEKLFF. The CDR3 DNA follows: TGTGCCACCAGCAGAGATTTAGGGACAGGGGGTGAAAAACTGTTTTTT. The V and J genes are TRBV15 and TRBJ1-4; 11 positions match TRBD1. The germline V gene has CDR1 LNHNV and CDR2 YYDKDF (reference sequence). The CDR3 extends over 16 amino acids. V shed 0 bases, J shed 7 bases, and the junction held 4 bases outside the gene matches.

This chain connects TRBV11-2 to TRBJ1-1; D gene ambiguous. Germline V gene lookup returns CDR1 SGHAT and CDR2 FQNNGV. Trimming removed 1 base at V and 1 base at J, with 7 bases between. This CDR3 is built from 14 residues. DNA of the CDR3: TGTGCCAGCAGCTTAGGACTGGAGAACACTGAAGCTTTCTTT. Translation: CASSLGLENTEAFF.

The chain links TRBV28 to TRBJ2-5; perhaps TRBD2 as D (6 bases). Germline CDR1 MDHEN, CDR2 SYDVKM. Trimming removed 5 bases at V and 5 bases at J, with 15 bases between. The CDR3 runs to 14 residues. Here the CDR3 DNA reads TGTGCCAGCAGTGGTAGGGAGGCGGAGGAGACCCAGTACTTC. Amino acids: CASSGREAEETQYF.

V and J are TRBV7-3 and TRBJ1-2; D is possibly TRBD1 (5 bases). The CDR3 is made up of 13 amino acids. V lost 3 bases to trimming and J lost 6 bases, with 11 bases between them. Per the germline V gene, CDR1 is SGHTA and CDR2 is FQGTGA. CDR3 sequence: CASSFFGGDGYTF. The CDR3 bases are TGTGCCAGCAGCTTTTTTGGAGGGGATGGCTACACCTTC.

This clone came up once. The junction and the germline gene differ at one end; a read error may be behind it. The chain uses TRBV6-2 or TRBV6-3 and TRBJ2-7; the D gene could be TRBD1 or TRBD2 (5 bases each). The germline V gene encodes CDR1 MNHEY and CDR2 SVGEGT. There are 17 residues in the CDR3. The CDR3 DNA reads as TGTGCCAGCAGCTACTCGTCCCCGGGACGGGGAGTTTACGAGCAGTACTTC. This sequence encodes CASSYSSPGRGVYEQYF.

The chain links TRBV5-8 to TRBJ1-3, with 7 bases aligning to TRBD1. The CDR3 is 15 amino acids. The V gene's germline CDR1 is SGHTS and CDR2 YDEGEE. The trim removed 8 bases at V and 1 base at J, leaving 9 bases unmatched. The DNA of the CDR3 is TGTGCCAGTAACCTACAGGGGAAGTCTGGAAACACCATATATTTT. Encoded protein: CASNLQGKSGNTIYF. The full variable domain, completed using reference TRBV5-8 and TRBJ1-3, is EAGVTQSPTHLIKTRGQQATLRCSPISGHTSVYWYQQALGLGLQFLLWYDEGEERNRGNFPPRFSGRQFPNYSSELNVNALELEDSALYLCASNLQGKSGNTIYFGEGSWLTVV.

The J gene is TRBJ1-5, the V gene TRBV7-9, with D unclear. The V gene lost 1 base and the J gene lost 7 bases, with 5 bases spanning the gap. Germline CDR1 and CDR2: SEHNR and FQNEAQ (reference sequence). There are 12 residues in the CDR3. CDR3 nucleotide sequence: TGTGCCAGCAGCTTAGGTGTGCAGCCCCAGCATTTT. Residues: CASSLGVQPQHF.

The chain links TRBV11-2 to TRBJ1-5; D is unclear. V lost 3 bases and J lost 2, with 5 bases in between. The germline CDR1 and CDR2 sequences are SGHAT and FQNNGV. CDR3 length: 13 amino acids. CDR3 sequence reads: CASSFGGNQPQHF. Here the CDR3 DNA reads TGTGCCAGCAGCTTTGGCGGCAATCAGCCCCAGCATTTT.

This chain joins TRBV2 and TRBJ2-5; D unclear. V gave up 7 bases and J gave up 0 bases, with 6 bases separating them. This CDR3 has 12 amino acids. The germline gives CDR1 SNHLY, CDR2 FYNNEI. The CDR3 reads CASNENQETQYF. CDR3 bases: TGTGCCAGCAATGAGAACCAAGAGACCCAGTACTTC. Full variable domain (rest looked up from reference TRBV2 and TRBJ2-5): EPEVTQTPSHQVTQMGQEVILRCVPISNHLYFYWYRQILGQKVEFLVSFYNNEISEKSEIFDDQFSVERPDGSNFTLKIRSTKLEDSAMYFCASNENQETQYFGPGTRLLVL.

CDR3 residues: CASSRQTYSGNTIYF. The CDR3, as DNA: TGTGCCAGCAGTCGACAGACCTACTCTGGAAACACCATATATTTT. This chain joins TRBV2 and TRBJ1-3; the D gene is possibly TRBD1 (5 bases). Trimming left V 5 bases short and J 0 bases short, with 11 bases between. Germline CDR1 reads SNHLY; CDR2 reads FYNNEI. The CDR3 loop spans 15 amino acids.

For the CDR3, the DNA is TGTGCCAGCAGCCGCGGACAATACGAGCAGTACTTC. It yields the protein CASSRGQYEQYF. This rearrangement joins TRBV6-5 to TRBJ2-7; a possible D gene is TRBD1 (5 bases). Germline CDR1 reads MNHEY; CDR2 reads SVGAGI. The length of the CDR3 is 12 residues. Trimming took off 6 bases at V and 4 bases at J, with 10 bases between the two ends.

Only one count was recorded for this clone. The rearrangement joins TRBV6-2 or TRBV6-3 to TRBJ2-2, with 8 bases lining up with TRBD1. V was pared by 6 bases and J by 6 bases, with 3 bases of the junction left unmatched. This CDR3 is built from 13 residues. Germline assignment: CDR1 MNHEY and CDR2 SVGEGT. DNA for the CDR3: TGTGCCAGCAGCAAACAGGGGGCCGGGGAGCTGTTTTTT. Translation gives CASSKQGAGELFF.

This rearrangement joins TRBV15 to TRBJ2-3, with no clear D. The germline gives CDR1 LNHNV, CDR2 YYDKDF (reference sequence). The CDR3 has 12 residues. V shed 8 bases and J shed 1 base, with 7 bases lying between them. The CDR3 DNA follows: TGTGCCACCGCAACGGGCACAGATACGCAGTATTTT. This translates into CATATGTDTQYF.

The chain is built from TRBV18 and TRBJ1-1, with D possibly matching TRBD1 (6 bases). The CDR3 is 16 amino acids. Germline lookup yields CDR1 KGHSH and CDR2 LQKENI. The V and J ends lost 3 bases and 0 bases respectively, with 14 bases between them. The CDR3 protein is CASSPIRGHMNTEAFF. The CDR3, as DNA: TGTGCCAGCTCACCTATACGGGGACACATGAACACTGAAGCTTTCTTT.

The chain recombines TRBV7-9 with TRBJ2-1, with 13 bases identical to TRBD2. Germline V gene data show CDR1 as SEHNR and CDR2 as FQNEAQ (reference sequence). CDR3 length: 15 amino acids. J lost 3 bases, V lost 10 bases, and 6 bases had no gene match. The CDR3 here is CATGLAGAIYNEQFF. The DNA for the CDR3 is TGTGCCACCGGACTAGCGGGAGCTATCTACAATGAGCAGTTCTTC.

The chain is built from TRBV2 and TRBJ1-5; D perhaps matches TRBD1 (5 bases). Trimming removed 4 bases at V and 4 bases at J, with 8 bases between. Germline V gene data show CDR1 as SNHLY and CDR2 as FYNNEI. The CDR3 extends over 13 amino acids. CDR3 in amino acids: CASSAGENQPQHF. The DNA for the CDR3 is TGTGCCAGCAGTGCGGGGGAGAATCAGCCCCAGCATTTT. Based on the CDR3 plus reference TRBV2 and TRBJ1-5, the full variable domain is EPEVTQTPSHQVTQMGQEVILRCVPISNHLYFYWYRQILGQKVEFLVSFYNNEISEKSEIFDDQFSVERPDGSNFTLKIRSTKLEDSAMYFCASSAGENQPQHFGDGTRLSIL.

This chain uses TRBV5-6 with TRBJ1-1, with 9 bases aligning to TRBD1. The CDR3 runs to 15 residues. The germline V gene encodes CDR1 SGHDT and CDR2 YYEEEE. With 0 bases clipped from V and 1 base from J, the junction kept 1 base outside the gene matches. The CDR3 DNA reads as TGTGCCAGCAGCTTGGGGGACAGGGAGAACACTGAAGCTTTCTTT. This sequence encodes CASSLGDRENTEAFF. Full variable domain (remainder filled in from reference TRBV5-6 and TRBJ1-1): DAGVTQSPTHLIKTRGQQVTLRCSPKSGHDTVSWYQQALGQGPQFIFQYYEEEERQRGNFPDRFSGHQFPNYSSELNVNALLLGDSALYLCASSLGDRENTEAFFGQGTRLTVV.

This clone was recorded a few times. The V and J genes are TRBV14 and TRBJ1-1, with D possibly matching TRBD1 (5 bases). Deletions cut 10 bases from V and 5 bases from J, with 14 bases between. The germline CDR1 and CDR2 sequences are SGHDN and FVKESK. The CDR3 loop spans 12 amino acids. The CDR3 loop reads CATSAGRTEAFF. The CDR3, as DNA: TGTGCCACATCAGCGGGGCGGACTGAAGCTTTCTTT.

This clone was recorded once. The gene calls are TRBV28 and TRBJ2-7; 9 bases match TRBD1. After removal of 7 bases from V and 6 bases from J, the junction contained 10 bases not matched to a gene. The CDR3 contains 14 residues. Germline assignment: CDR1 MDHEN and CDR2 SYDVKM. The CDR3 loop reads CASTPPLGQGEQYF. CDR3 nucleotides: TGTGCCAGCACTCCACCCCTGGGACAGGGCGAGCAGTACTTC.

V gene TRBV27 combines with J gene TRBJ2-5; D assignment may be TRBD1 or TRBD2 (6 bases each). Trimming left V 3 bases short and J 0 bases short, with 20 bases between. This CDR3 contains 18 residues. From germline, CDR1 is MNHEY and CDR2 SMNVEV (reference sequence). For the CDR3, the DNA is TGTGCCAGCAGTTTGGGATGGAGGGGCAGGGGCAACCAAGAGACCCAGTACTTC. Amino acids: CASSLGWRGRGNQETQYF.

V usage is TRBV12-3 or TRBV12-4 and J usage is TRBJ1-1; 8 bases match TRBD1. The length of the CDR3 is 13 residues. V shed 4 bases and J 7 bases; nucleotides not matched to a gene: 5. The CDR3 sequence: CASSSRGHSEAFF. CDR3 DNA sequence: TGTGCCAGCAGTTCCAGGGGGCATAGTGAAGCTTTCTTT.

The table lists this clone with a count of one. The chain is built from TRBV5-4 and TRBJ1-2, with a possible D match to TRBD1 (5 bases). The CDR3 length is 13 residues. Trimming left V 7 bases short and J 8 bases short, with 18 bases between. The germline V gene encodes CDR1 SGHNT and CDR2 YYREEE (reference sequence). The CDR3, as DNA: TGTGCCAGCCGGACCAGGGCGTCAATGGGCTACACCTTC. Its protein is CASRTRASMGYTF. The whole variable domain, filled in from reference TRBV5-4 and TRBJ1-2, reads ETGVTQSPTHLIKTRGQQVTLRCSSQSGHNTVSWYQQALGQGPQFIFQYYREEENGRGNFPPRFSGLQFPNYSSELNVNALELDDSALYLCASRTRASMGYTFGSGTRLTVV.

V gene TRBV27 combines with J gene TRBJ1-1; tentative D call: TRBD1 (5 bases). Germline V lookup: CDR1 MNHEY, CDR2 SMNVEV (reference sequence). The V and J ends lost 9 bases and 3 bases respectively, with 17 bases between them. There are 14 residues in the CDR3. The chain's CDR3 is CARTRDAAHTEAFF. DNA of the CDR3: TGTGCCAGGACGCGGGACGCAGCTCACACTGAAGCTTTCTTT.

V gene TRBV6-5 combines with J gene TRBJ1-2; D unclear. There are 16 residues in the CDR3. Trimming removed 2 bases from V and 1 base from J, with 14 bases in between. CDR1 is MNHEY, CDR2 SVGAGI, per germline. CDR3 amino acids: CASSYAGSNRNYGYTF. The CDR3 region has the DNA TGTGCCAGCAGTTACGCCGGGTCCAACCGTAACTATGGCTACACCTTC.